Described below is a single TCR beta chain sequence and its context. What it recognizes is unknown. This entry is derived from a study of cytomegalovirus exposure and HLA in healthy donors. Researchers ran the PCR with 60 Vbeta and 13 Jbeta primers. Profiling relied on immunoSEQ multiplex PCR, and the TCRdb table lists in-frame clones only, not all of them. The sample includes tens of thousands of clones. Healthy bone marrow donors supplied every sample. These donors counted as nominally healthy when sampled, but unrecorded immune exposures were likely. General study points: A later analysis found most CMV-associated TCR beta chains apparently HLA-restricted. Sequencing depth roughly uniform across donors was assumed in presence/absence analyses.

Sample: PBMCs. This receptor was identified in a woman in her 30s in good health and CMV-seronegative.

The CDR3 here is CASSLTRGADTQYF. The CDR3 nucleotides are TGTGCCAGCTCATTAACCAGGGGGGCAGATACGCAGTATTTT. This rearrangement joins TRBV18 to TRBJ2-3, with D maybe TRBD1 (7 bases). Germline CDR1 and CDR2: KGHSH and LQKENI. The CDR3 is 14 amino acids. Trimming took off 5 bases at V and 4 bases at J, with 13 bases between the two ends. Variable domain in full (rest from reference TRBV18 and TRBJ2-3): NAGVMQNPRHLVRRRGQEARLRCSPMKGHSHVYWYRQLPEEGLKFMVYLQKENIIDESGMPKERFSAEFPKEGPSILRIQQVVRGDSAAYFCASSLTRGADTQYFGPGTRLTVL.